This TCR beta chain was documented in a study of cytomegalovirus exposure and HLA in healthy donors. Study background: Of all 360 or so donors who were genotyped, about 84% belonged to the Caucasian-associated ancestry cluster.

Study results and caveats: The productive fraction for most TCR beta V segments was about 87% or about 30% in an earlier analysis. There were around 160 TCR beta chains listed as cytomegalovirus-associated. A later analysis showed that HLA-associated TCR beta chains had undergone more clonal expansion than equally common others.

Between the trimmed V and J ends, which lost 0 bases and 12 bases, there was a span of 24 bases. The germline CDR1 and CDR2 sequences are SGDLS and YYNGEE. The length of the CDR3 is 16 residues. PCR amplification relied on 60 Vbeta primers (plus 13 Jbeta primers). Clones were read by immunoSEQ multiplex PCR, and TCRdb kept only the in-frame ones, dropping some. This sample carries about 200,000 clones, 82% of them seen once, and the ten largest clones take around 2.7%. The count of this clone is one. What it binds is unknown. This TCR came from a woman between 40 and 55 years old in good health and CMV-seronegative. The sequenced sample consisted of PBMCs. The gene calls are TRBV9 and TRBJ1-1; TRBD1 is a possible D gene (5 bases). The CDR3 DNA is TGTGCCAGCAGCGTAGGTATCGACAGAACCTTTTTAACGTCTTTCTTT. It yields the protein CASSVGIDRTFLTSFF. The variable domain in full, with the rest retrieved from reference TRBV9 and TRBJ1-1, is DSGVTQTPKHLITATGQRVTLRCSPRSGDLSVYWYQQSLDQGLQFLIQYYNGEERAKGNILERFSAQQFPDLHSELNLSSLELGDSALYFCASSVGIDRTFLTSFFGQGTRLTVV.